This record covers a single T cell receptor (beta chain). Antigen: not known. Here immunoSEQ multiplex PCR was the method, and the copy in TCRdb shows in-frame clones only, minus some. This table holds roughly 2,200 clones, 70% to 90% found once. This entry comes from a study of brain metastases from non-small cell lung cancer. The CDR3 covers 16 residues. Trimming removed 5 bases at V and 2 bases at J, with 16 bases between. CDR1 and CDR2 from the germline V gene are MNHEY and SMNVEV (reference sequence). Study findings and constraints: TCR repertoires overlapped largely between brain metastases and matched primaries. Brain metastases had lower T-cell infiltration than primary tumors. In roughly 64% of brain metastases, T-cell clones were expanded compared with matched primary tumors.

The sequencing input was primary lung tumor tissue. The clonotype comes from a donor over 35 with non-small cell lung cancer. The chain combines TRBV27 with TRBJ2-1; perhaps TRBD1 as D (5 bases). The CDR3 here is CASSPLGQGTYNEQFF. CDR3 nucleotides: TGTGCCAGCAGTCCCCTGGGTCAGGGAACCTACAATGAGCAGTTCTTC.